The 13 T cell receptor beta chains in this list originate from one sample, sequenced in a study of cytomegalovirus exposure and HLA in healthy donors. PCR involved 60 Vbeta and 13 Jbeta primers. Only in-frame clones appear in the TCRdb table, and some are missing; sequencing was by immunoSEQ multiplex PCR. The sample carries about 200,000 clones, about 13% recorded once. Sequenced: PBMCs. All receptors come from a man in his fifties or sixties in good health and CMV-seropositive.

The chain links TRBV6-5 to TRBJ1-1, with 7 bases identical to TRBD1. The CDR3 runs to 15 residues. Germline values: CDR1 MNHEY, CDR2 SVGAGI. V was clipped by 5 bases and J by 4 bases; unmatched bases: 10. The CDR3 DNA follows: TGTGCCAGCAGTACGGAACAGGGGTTAAGCACTGAAGCTTTCTTT. This sequence encodes CASSTEQGLSTEAFF.

The rearrangement uses TRBV6-1 and TRBJ2-5, with D tentatively TRBD2 (6 bases). The CDR3 runs 13 residues. Looked up from germline, CDR1 is MNHNS and CDR2 is SASEGT. V was shortened by 7 bases and J by 7 bases, with 16 bases between the two germline ends. CDR3: CASTSPGVGTQYF. The CDR3 DNA sequence: TGTGCCAGCACCTCCCCGGGGGTCGGGACCCAGTACTTC.

The V call is TRBV6-5, the J call TRBJ1-5; D is perhaps TRBD1 (5 bases). CDR3 length equals 13 residues. V was shortened by 6 bases and J by 7 bases, with 13 bases between the two germline ends. Germline assignment: CDR1 MNHEY and CDR2 SVGAGI. The CDR3 here is CASSSGRGQPQHF. DNA for the CDR3: TGTGCCAGCAGCTCGGGCCGGGGGCAGCCCCAGCATTTT.

The rearrangement links TRBV7-2 to TRBJ1-5, with D perhaps matching TRBD1 (6 bases). The germline V gene encodes CDR1 SGHTA and CDR2 FQGNSA. The CDR3 consists of 15 residues. Trimming shortened V by 5 bases and J by 2 bases, and 13 bases separated the two germline ends. The CDR3 DNA reads TGTGCCAGCAGCCATGGGGGGGGCGGCAATCAGCCCCAGCATTTT. Translation gives CASSHGGGGNQPQHF.

This clone was counted only a few times. In DNA form, the CDR3 reads TGCAGTGCAGAACAGAATGAAGCTTTCTTT. It encodes CSAEQNEAFF. V gene TRBV20-1 combines with J gene TRBJ1-1; D gene uncertain. V lost 6 bases and J 7 bases, leaving 9 bases between the germline ends. The CDR3 consists of 10 residues. Germline V CDR1 and CDR2: DFQATT, SNEGSKA (reference sequence).

V gene TRBV4-1 combines with J gene TRBJ2-7; the D gene is possibly TRBD1 (5 bases). The CDR3 sequence is 15 residues long. CDR1 is MGHRA, CDR2 YSYEKL, per germline. Trimming took 4 bases from V and 4 from J, leaving 17 bases between them. In DNA form, the CDR3 reads TGCGCCAGCAGCCCGACAGAGGCTATTTTTTACGAGCAGTACTTC. This gives the protein CASSPTEAIFYEQYF.

This clone was seen a few times. The J gene is TRBJ1-1, the V gene TRBV11-3; D unclear. Trimming took 7 bases from V and 1 from J, leaving 4 bases between them. Germline lookup yields CDR1 SGHNT and CDR2 YENEEA. The CDR3 runs to 11 residues. CDR3 residues: CASTSNTEAFF. The CDR3 DNA reads as TGTGCCAGCACCTCGAACACTGAAGCTTTCTTT.

This clone was found a few times. This chain links TRBV6-5 with TRBJ1-2, with no clear D. V was shortened by 0 bases and J by 1 base, with 6 bases between the two germline ends. Germline CDR1 and CDR2: MNHEY and SVGAGI. The CDR3 is made up of 14 amino acids. The CDR3 coding sequence is TGTGCCAGCAGTTACTCGTACGGTAACTATGGCTACACCTTC. Its protein product is CASSYSYGNYGYTF.

In its sample, this clone was seen a few times. The chain combines TRBV4-3 with TRBJ2-1, with TRBD1 identical over 9 bases. The CDR3 loop spans 18 amino acids. Germline loops: CDR1 LGHNA, CDR2 YSLEER. The trim removed 3 bases at V and 2 bases at J, leaving 11 bases unmatched. For the CDR3, the DNA is TGCGCCAGCAGCCAGGATGACAGGGGGTTCTCGCCCTACAATGAGCAGTTCTTC. This codes for CASSQDDRGFSPYNEQFF.

This clone was observed a handful of times. This sample also contains other DNA sequences that code for the same CDR3. CDR3 bases: TGCGCCAGCAGTGAGTCGACGGGAGGAACCGGGGAGCTGTTTTTT. Its protein product is CASSESTGGTGELFF. This chain links TRBV10-1 with TRBJ2-2, with TRBD2 matching 7 bases. With V trimmed by 0 bases and J by 5 bases, 3 bases remained unmatched. CDR1 and CDR2 from the germline V gene are WNHNN and SYGVQD (reference sequence). The CDR3 covers 15 residues.

The chain combines TRBV11-3 with TRBJ2-3, with 10 nucleotides matching TRBD2. V was pared by 0 bases and J by 7 bases, with 13 bases of the junction left unmatched. The germline CDR1 and CDR2 sequences are SGHNT and YENEEA. This CDR3 spans 18 amino acids. The CDR3 loop reads CASSLDAIAGGTFNTQYF. In DNA form, the CDR3 reads TGTGCCAGCAGCTTAGACGCCATAGCGGGGGGAACCTTTAATACGCAGTATTTT.

This chain uses TRBV10-1 with TRBJ1-1; 8 bases align to TRBD1. Germline trimming cut 2 bases from V and 3 bases from J; bases unmatched to any gene: 2. CDR3 length: 14 amino acids. The germline CDR1 and CDR2 sequences are WNHNN and SYGVQD (reference sequence). This CDR3 is CASSEHRGDTEAFF. The CDR3 DNA reads as TGCGCCAGCAGTGAGCACAGGGGGGACACTGAAGCTTTCTTT.

The chain joins TRBV15 to TRBJ2-7; unclear D gene. The V end was cut by 0 bases, the J end by 2 bases, with 14 bases between. From germline, CDR1 is LNHNV and CDR2 YYDKDF (reference sequence). CDR3 length equals 16 residues. The CDR3 region is CATSRDLTPTTYEQYF. CDR3 in DNA: TGTGCCACCAGCAGAGATCTTACGCCGACAACCTACGAGCAGTACTTC.